This record covers a single T cell receptor (beta chain). The target antigen is unknown. The entry originates in a study of cytomegalovirus exposure and HLA in healthy donors. Study findings and constraints: V- and J-gene trimming in TCR beta was tied to a missense DCLRE1C variant by an analysis performed later.

The study ran its PCR with 60 Vbeta and 13 Jbeta primers. Sequencing used immunoSEQ multiplex PCR; TCRdb keeps in-frame clones, though not all of them. Found here are about 93,000 clones, nearly 80% of them singletons; the top ten hold around 3.2%. With V trimmed by 4 bases and J by 10 bases, 8 bases remained unmatched. Per germline, CDR1 MRHNA and CDR2 SNTAGT. CDR3 length: 15 amino acids. The origin of this receptor is a woman aged 40 to 50 in good health and CMV-seronegative. The material sequenced was PBMCs. This chain joins TRBV6-4 and TRBJ2-1, with TRBD2 identical over 12 bases. The CDR3 region has the DNA TGTGCCAGCAGTGGGCTAGCGGGAGGGCCGGGCGAGCAGTTCTTC. Its protein product is CASSGLAGGPGEQFF.